Below, 4 T cell receptor beta chains from the same sample are listed, as sequenced in a study of beta chain features in type 1 diabetes. The authors reverse transcribed all of the isolated RNA, so sequencing captured expressed TCRB transcripts. Sequencing used immunoSEQ multiplex PCR; TCRdb keeps in-frame clones, though not all of them. The sample carries 900,000 or so clones, roughly 16% recorded once. Sequenced material: naive CD4+ T cells from blood. The source is a woman between 18 and 29 years old in good health.

The CDR3 here is CASSFGGTIGKLFF. CDR3 DNA: TGTGCCAGCAGTTTCGGGGGGACAATTGGGAAACTGTTTTTT. The chain recombines TRBV28 with TRBJ1-4, with D perhaps TRBD1 (6 bases). Trimming removed 3 bases at V and 11 bases at J, with 16 bases between. Per the germline V gene, CDR1 is MDHEN and CDR2 is SYDVKM. The CDR3 runs to 14 residues.

This chain connects TRBV27 to TRBJ2-1; the D gene is possibly TRBD2 (5 bases). The CDR3 covers 11 residues. Germline V gene data show CDR1 as MNHEY and CDR2 as SMNVEV (reference sequence). V shed 7 bases and J shed 7 bases, with 8 bases lying between them. The CDR3 nucleotides read TGTGCCAGCACGGGCGGGAATGAGCAGTTCTTC. Its translation: CASTGGNEQFF.

The chain uses TRBV4-3 and TRBJ1-1; weak D call: TRBD1 (6 bases). Germline CDR1 LGHNA, CDR2 YSLEER. V was clipped by 0 bases and J by 5 bases, with 16 bases between them. This CDR3 is built from 16 residues. CDR3 DNA: TGCGCCAGCAGCCAAGACCCAACAGGGAGAGGAACTGAAGCTTTCTTT. Protein product: CASSQDPTGRGTEAFF.

CDR3 coding DNA: TGTGCCAGCAGTTTATCGCTTGGACAGGGGAGGGAGACCCAGTACTTC. Translation: CASSLSLGQGRETQYF. This chain links TRBV28 with TRBJ2-5, with TRBD1 identical over 9 bases. Germline lookup yields CDR1 MDHEN and CDR2 SYDVKM. CDR3 size: 16 residues. With V trimmed by 1 base and J by 5 bases, 8 bases remained unmatched.